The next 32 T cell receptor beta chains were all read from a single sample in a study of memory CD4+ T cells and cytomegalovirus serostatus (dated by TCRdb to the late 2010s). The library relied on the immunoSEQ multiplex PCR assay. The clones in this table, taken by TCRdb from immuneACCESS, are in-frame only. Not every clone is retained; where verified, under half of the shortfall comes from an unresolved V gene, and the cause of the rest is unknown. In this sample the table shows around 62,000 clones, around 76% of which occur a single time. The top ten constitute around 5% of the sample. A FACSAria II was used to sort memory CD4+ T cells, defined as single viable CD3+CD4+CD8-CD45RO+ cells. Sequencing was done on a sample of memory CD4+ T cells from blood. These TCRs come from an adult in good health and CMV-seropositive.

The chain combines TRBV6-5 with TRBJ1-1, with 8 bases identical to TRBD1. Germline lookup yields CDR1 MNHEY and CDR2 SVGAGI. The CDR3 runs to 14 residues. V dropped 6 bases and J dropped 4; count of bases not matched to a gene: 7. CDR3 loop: CASSPGQGFTEAFF. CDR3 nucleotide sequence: TGTGCCAGCAGCCCCGGACAGGGATTCACTGAAGCTTTCTTT.

CDR3 DNA: TGTGCCAGTAGTATTATGCTGGCACAAGAAAAACTGTTTTTT. It encodes CASSIMLAQEKLFF. This rearrangement joins TRBV19 to TRBJ1-4; the D is unclear. In germline, CDR1 is LNHDA, CDR2 SQIVND (reference sequence). The CDR3 covers 14 residues. The V end lost 3 bases, the J end lost 8 bases, and 13 bases lay between the germline ends.

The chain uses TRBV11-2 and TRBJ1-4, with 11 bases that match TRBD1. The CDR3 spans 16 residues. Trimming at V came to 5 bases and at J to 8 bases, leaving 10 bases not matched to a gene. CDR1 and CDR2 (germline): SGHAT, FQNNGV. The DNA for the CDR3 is TGTGCCAGCAGCCTCCTCGGGACAGGGGGTAGAGAAAAACTGTTTTTT. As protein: CASSLLGTGGREKLFF.

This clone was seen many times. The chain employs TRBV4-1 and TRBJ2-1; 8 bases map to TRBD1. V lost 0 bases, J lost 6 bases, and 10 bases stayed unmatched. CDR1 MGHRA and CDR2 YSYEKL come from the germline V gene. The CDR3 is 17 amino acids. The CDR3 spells CASSQEGATGVINEQFF. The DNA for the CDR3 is TGCGCCAGCAGCCAAGAGGGGGCGACAGGGGTGATCAATGAGCAGTTCTTC.

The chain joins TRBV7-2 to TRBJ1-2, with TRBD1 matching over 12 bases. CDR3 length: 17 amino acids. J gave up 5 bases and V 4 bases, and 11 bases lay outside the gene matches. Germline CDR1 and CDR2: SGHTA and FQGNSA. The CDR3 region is CASSSPGQGAALYGYTF. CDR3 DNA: TGTGCCAGCAGCTCCCCGGGACAGGGGGCTGCCCTTTATGGCTACACCTTC. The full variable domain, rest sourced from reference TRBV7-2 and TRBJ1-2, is GAGVSQSPSNKVTEKGKDVELRCDPISGHTALYWYRQSLGQGLEFLIYFQGNSAPDKSGLPSDRFSAERTGGSVSTLTIQRTQQEDSAVYLCASSSPGQGAALYGYTFGSGTRLTVV.

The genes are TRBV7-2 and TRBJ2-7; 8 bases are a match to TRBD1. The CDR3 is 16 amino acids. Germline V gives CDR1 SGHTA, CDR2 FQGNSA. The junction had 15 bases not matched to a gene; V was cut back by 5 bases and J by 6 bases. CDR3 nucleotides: TGTGCCAGCAGCCTCGACAGCAGGGGGCTGTTGGCCGAGCAGTACTTC. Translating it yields CASSLDSRGLLAEQYF. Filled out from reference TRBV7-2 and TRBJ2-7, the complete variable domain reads GAGVSQSPSNKVTEKGKDVELRCDPISGHTALYWYRQSLGQGLEFLIYFQGNSAPDKSGLPSDRFSAERTGGSVSTLTIQRTQQEDSAVYLCASSLDSRGLLAEQYFGPGTRLTVT.

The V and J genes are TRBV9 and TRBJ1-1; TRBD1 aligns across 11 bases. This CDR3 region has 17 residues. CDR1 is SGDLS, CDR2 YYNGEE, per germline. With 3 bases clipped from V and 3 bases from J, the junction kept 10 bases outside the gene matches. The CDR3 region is CASSEGDRGSYYTEAFF. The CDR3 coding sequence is TGTGCCAGCAGCGAGGGGGACAGGGGGAGCTATTACACTGAAGCTTTCTTT.

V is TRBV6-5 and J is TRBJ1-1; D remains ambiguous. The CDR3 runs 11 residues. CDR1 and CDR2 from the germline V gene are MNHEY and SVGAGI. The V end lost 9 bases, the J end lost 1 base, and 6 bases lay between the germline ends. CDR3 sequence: CASKRNTEAFF. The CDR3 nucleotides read TGTGCCAGTAAGAGGAACACTGAAGCTTTCTTT.

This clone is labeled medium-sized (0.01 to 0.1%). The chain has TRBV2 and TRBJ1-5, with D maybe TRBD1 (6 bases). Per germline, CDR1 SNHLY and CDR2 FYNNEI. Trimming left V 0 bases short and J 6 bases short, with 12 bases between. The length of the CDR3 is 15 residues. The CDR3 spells CASSEAGQGIQPQHF. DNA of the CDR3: TGTGCCAGCAGTGAAGCCGGGCAGGGGATTCAGCCCCAGCATTTT.

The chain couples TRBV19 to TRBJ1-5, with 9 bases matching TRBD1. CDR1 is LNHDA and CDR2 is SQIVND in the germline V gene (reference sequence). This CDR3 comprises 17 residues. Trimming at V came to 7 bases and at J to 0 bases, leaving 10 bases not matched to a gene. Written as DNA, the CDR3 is TGTGCCAGTACCTCGGACAGGGGAAGTTTTAGCAATCAGCCCCAGCATTTT. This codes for CASTSDRGSFSNQPQHF.

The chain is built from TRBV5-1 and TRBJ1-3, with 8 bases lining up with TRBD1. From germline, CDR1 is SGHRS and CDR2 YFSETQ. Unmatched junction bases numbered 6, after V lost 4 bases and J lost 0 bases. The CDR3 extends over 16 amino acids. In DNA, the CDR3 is TGCGCCAGCAGCCCGGACAGGGCCCTCTCTGGAAACACCATATATTTT. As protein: CASSPDRALSGNTIYF.

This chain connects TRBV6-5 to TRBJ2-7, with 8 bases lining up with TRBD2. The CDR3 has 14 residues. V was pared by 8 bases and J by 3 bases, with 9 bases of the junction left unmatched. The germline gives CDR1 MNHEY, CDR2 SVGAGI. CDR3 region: CASLIRGGSYEQYF. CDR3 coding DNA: TGTGCCAGCCTGATCCGGGGGGGTAGCTACGAGCAGTACTTC.

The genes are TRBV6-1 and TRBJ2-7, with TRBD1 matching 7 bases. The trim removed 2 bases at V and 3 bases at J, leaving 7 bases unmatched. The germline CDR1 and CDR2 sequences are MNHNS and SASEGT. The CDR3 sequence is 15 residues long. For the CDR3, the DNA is TGTGCCAGCAGTGAACCGACAGGGTTTGGCTACGAGCAGTACTTC. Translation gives CASSEPTGFGYEQYF.

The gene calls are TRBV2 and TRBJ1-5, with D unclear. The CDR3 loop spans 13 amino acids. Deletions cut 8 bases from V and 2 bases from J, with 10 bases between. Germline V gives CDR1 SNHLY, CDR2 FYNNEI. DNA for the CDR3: TGTGCCAGCGAGGAATGGGGCAATCAGCCCCAGCATTTT. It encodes CASEEWGNQPQHF.

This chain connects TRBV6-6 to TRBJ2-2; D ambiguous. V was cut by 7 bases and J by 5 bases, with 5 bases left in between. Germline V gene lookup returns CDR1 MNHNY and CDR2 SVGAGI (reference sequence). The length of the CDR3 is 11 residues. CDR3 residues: CASTLTGELFF. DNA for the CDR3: TGTGCCAGCACCCTGACCGGGGAGCTGTTTTTT.

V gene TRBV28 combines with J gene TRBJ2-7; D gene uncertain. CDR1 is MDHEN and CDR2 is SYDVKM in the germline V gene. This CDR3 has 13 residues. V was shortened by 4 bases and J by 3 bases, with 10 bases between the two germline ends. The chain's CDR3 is CASSSRQVYEQYF. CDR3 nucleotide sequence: TGTGCCAGCAGTTCCCGACAAGTCTACGAGCAGTACTTC.

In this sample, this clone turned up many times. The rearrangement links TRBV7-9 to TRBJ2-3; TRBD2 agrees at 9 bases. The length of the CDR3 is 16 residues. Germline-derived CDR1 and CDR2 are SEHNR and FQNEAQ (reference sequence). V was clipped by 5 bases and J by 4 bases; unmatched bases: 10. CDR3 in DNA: TGTGCCAGCAGCCCCCTTAGCGGGAGAGGGGCAGATACGCAGTATTTT. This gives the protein CASSPLSGRGADTQYF.

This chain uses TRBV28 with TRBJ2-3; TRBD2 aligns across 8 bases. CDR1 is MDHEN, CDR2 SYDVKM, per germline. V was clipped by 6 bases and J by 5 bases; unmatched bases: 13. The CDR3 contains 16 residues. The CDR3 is CASSNGREGSRDTQYF. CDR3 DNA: TGTGCCAGCAGCAATGGCCGGGAGGGCTCGCGAGATACGCAGTATTTT.

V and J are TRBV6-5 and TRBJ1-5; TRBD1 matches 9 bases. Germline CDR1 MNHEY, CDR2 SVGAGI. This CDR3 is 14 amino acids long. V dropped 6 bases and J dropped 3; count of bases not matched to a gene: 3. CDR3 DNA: TGTGCCAGCAGGGACAGGGGCGACAATCAGCCCCAGCATTTT. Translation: CASRDRGDNQPQHF.

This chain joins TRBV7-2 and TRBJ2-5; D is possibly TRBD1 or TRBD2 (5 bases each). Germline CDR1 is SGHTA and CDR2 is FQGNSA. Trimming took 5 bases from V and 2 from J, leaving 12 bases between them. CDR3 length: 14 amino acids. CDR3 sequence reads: CASSPRGVQETQYF. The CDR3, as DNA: TGTGCCAGCAGCCCCCGAGGGGTTCAAGAGACCCAGTACTTC.

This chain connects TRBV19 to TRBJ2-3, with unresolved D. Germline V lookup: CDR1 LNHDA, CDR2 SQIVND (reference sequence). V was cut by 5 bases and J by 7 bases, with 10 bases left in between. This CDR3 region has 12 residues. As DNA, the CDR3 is TGTGCCAGTAGTCCACCCTCCTATACGCAGTATTTT. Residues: CASSPPSYTQYF.

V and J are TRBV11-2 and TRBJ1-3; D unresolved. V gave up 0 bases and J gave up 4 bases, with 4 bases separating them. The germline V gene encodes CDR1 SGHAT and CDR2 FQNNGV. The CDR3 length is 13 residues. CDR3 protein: CASSLEVGNTIYF. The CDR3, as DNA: TGTGCCAGCAGCTTAGAAGTAGGAAACACCATATATTTT. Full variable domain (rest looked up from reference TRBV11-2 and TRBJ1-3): EAGVAQSPRYKIIEKRQSVAFWCNPISGHATLYWYQQILGQGPKLLIQFQNNGVVDDSQLPKDRFSAERLKGVDSTLKIQPAKLEDSAVYLCASSLEVGNTIYFGEGSWLTVV.

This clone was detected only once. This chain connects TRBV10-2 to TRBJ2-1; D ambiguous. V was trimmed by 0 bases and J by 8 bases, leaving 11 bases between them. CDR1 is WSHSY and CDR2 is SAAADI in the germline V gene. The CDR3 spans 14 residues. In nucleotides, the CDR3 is TGCGCCAGCAGTGAGTCAGGCCCGCGCGATGAGCAGTTCTTC. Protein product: CASSESGPRDEQFF.

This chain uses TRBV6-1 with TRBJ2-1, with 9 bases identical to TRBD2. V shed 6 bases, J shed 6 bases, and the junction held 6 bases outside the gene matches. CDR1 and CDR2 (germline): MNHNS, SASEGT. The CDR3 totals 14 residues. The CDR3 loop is CASRSSGGFNEQFF. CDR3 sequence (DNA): TGTGCCAGCAGGAGTAGCGGGGGTTTCAATGAGCAGTTCTTC.

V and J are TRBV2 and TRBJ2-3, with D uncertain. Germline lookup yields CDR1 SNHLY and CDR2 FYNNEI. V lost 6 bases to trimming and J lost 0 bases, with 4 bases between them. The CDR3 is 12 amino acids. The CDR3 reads CASRYSTDTQYF. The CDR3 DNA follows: TGTGCCAGCAGATACAGCACAGATACGCAGTATTTT. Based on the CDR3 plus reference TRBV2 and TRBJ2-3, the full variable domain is EPEVTQTPSHQVTQMGQEVILRCVPISNHLYFYWYRQILGQKVEFLVSFYNNEISEKSEIFDDQFSVERPDGSNFTLKIRSTKLEDSAMYFCASRYSTDTQYFGPGTRLTVL.

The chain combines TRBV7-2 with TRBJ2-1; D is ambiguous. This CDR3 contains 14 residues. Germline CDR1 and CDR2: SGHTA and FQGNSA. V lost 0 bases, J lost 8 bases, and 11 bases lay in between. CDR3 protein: CASSLAPGRDEQFF. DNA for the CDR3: TGTGCCAGCAGCTTAGCGCCGGGTAGGGATGAGCAGTTCTTC.

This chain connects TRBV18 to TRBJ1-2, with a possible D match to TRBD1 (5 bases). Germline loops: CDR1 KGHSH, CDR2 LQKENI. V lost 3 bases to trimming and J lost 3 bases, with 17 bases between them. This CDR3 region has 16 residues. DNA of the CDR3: TGTGCCAGCTCACCCACCCCCGGGGGGGATTACTATGGCTACACCTTC. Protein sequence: CASSPTPGGDYYGYTF.

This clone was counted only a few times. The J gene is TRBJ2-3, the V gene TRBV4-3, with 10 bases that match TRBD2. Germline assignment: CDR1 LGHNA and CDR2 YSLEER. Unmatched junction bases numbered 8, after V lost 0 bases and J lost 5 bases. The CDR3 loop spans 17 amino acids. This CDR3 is CASSQEPAGGPGDTQYF. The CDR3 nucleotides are TGCGCCAGCAGCCAAGAACCAGCGGGAGGGCCTGGAGATACGCAGTATTTT.

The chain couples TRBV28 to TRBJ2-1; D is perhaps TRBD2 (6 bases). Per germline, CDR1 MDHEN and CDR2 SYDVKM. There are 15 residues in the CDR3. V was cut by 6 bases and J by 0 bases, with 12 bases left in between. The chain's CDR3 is CASRGGINSYNEQFF. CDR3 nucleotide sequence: TGTGCCAGCAGGGGCGGGATAAACTCCTACAATGAGCAGTTCTTC.

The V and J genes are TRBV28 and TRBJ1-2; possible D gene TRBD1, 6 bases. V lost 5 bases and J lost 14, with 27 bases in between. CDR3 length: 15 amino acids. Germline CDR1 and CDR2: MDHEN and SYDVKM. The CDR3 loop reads CASSHPGEGGGGVTF. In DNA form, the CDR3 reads TGTGCCAGCAGTCACCCGGGGGAGGGAGGAGGGGGAGTTACCTTC.

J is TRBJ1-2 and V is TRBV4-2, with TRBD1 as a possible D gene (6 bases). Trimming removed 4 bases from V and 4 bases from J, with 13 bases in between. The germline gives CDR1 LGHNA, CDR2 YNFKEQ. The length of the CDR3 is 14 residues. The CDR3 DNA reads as TGTGCCAGCAGCCTTTTGACAGGTACCTATGGCTACACCTTC. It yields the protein CASSLLTGTYGYTF.

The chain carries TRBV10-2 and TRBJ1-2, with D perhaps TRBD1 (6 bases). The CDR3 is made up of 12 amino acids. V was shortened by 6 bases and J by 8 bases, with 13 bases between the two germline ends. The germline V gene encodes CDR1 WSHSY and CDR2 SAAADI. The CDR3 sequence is CASSPGGAGYTF. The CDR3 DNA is TGCGCCAGCAGCCCTGGGGGGGCGGGCTACACCTTC.